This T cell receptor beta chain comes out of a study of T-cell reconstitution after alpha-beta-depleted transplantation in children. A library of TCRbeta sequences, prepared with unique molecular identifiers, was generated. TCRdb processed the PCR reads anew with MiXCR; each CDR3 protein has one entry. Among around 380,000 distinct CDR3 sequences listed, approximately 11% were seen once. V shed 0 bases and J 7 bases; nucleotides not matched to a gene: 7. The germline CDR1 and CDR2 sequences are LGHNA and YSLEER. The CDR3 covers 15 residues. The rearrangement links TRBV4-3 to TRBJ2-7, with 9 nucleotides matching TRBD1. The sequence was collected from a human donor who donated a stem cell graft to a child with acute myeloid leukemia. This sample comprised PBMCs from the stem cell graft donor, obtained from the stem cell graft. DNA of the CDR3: TGCGCCAGCAGCCAAGAGGGACAGGGCTTAGGGGAGCAGTACTTC. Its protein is CASSQEGQGLGEQYF.